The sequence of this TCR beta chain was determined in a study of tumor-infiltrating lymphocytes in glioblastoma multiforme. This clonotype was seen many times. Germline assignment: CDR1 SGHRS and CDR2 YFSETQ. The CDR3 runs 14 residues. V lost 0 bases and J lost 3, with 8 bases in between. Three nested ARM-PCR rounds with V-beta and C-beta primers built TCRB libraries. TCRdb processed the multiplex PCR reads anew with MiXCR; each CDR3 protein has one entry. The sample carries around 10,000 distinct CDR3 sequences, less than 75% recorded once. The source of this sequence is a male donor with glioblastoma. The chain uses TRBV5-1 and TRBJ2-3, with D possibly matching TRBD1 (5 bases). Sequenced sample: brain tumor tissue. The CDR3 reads CASSLEGMTDTQYF. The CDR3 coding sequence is TGCGCCAGCAGCTTGGAGGGGATGACAGATACGCAGTATTTT.